This T cell receptor (beta chain) was identified in a study of T cell responses to AZD1222 COVID-19 vaccine. Regarding this clone: Its antigen is unidentified.

The table came from immunoSEQ multiplex PCR; TCRdb's copy has only in-frame clones and leaves some out. Of 84,000 or so clones in the sample, under 95% are singletons; the top ten hold less than 5.5%. CDR1 and CDR2 (germline): SGHDN, FVKESK. V gave up 4 bases and J gave up 0 bases, with 11 bases separating them. The CDR3 consists of 15 residues. Study-wide points: With dominance at 160-218 and 743-854, vaccine-associated CD4 TCRs spanned spike. Nearly half of unique spike-specific TCRs reportedly avoided B.1.351 and B.1.1.7 mutated regions. Possibly, clonal diversity was underestimated; donors were largely white British and included more females. Among AZD1222 vaccinees, only six or seven were seropositive at baseline.

This TCR came from an adult in good health. V and J are TRBV14 and TRBJ2-3, with no clear D. The sample in question was peripheral blood, obtained on day 0 of MenACWY control vaccination. The CDR3 sequence is CASSRWFSSTDTQYF. DNA of the CDR3: TGTGCCAGCAGCCGTTGGTTCAGTAGCACAGATACGCAGTATTTT.